A single sample gave rise to the 9 T cell receptor beta chains below, sequenced in a study of regulatory T cells in long-lasting Graves disease. Time point meaning: newly diagnosed GD, antithyroid drugs for less than 3 months. Isolated PBMC RNA provided the starting material for the TCR library. The authors built TCR beta libraries using iRepertoire HTBI primers and Arm-PCR of CDR3 regions. TCRdb re-called the multiplex PCR reads through MiXCR, storing one row per CDR3 protein. The table has about 540,000 distinct CDR3 sequences, roughly 13% seen once. Another study also made use of these data, one on T cells in Graves' hyperthyroidism and ophthalmopathy.

The sample here was peripheral blood mononuclear cells (PBMCs), taken at new diagnosis, from a patient treated with antithyroid drugs. Receptors originate from a man under 40 with Graves disease.

This clonotype occurred many times. The V gene is TRBV20-1, the J gene TRBJ2-1, with D possibly being TRBD1 (6 bases). The V end was cut by 1 base, the J end by 3 bases, with 7 bases between. CDR3 length: 13 residues. Germline loops: CDR1 DFQATT, CDR2 SNEGSKA (reference sequence). CDR3 nucleotides: TGCAGTGCTAGAGGGGACAACTACAATGAGCAGTTCTTC. Protein: CSARGDNYNEQFF.

This clonotype was picked up many times. V usage is TRBV19 and J usage is TRBJ1-5; 11 bases match TRBD1. The CDR3 sequence is 16 residues long. CDR1 and CDR2 from the germline V gene are LNHDA and SQIVND (reference sequence). V was clipped by 9 bases and J by 7 bases; unmatched bases: 14. The chain's CDR3 is CASGQGALPGEQPQHF. CDR3 sequence (DNA): TGTGCCAGCGGACAGGGGGCTCTCCCAGGGGAACAGCCCCAGCATTTT.

This chain connects TRBV29-1 to TRBJ2-2; no clear D gene. This CDR3 is built from 14 residues. Trimming took off 7 bases at V and 1 base at J, with 13 bases between the two ends. Germline V gives CDR1 SQVTM, CDR2 ANQGSEA. Written as DNA, the CDR3 is TGCAGCGCCCTATTGGACGGGAACACCGGGGAGCTGTTTTTT. Protein product: CSALLDGNTGELFF.

This clonotype was observed a handful of times. A read error is likely here: a far larger clone is one base away. This chain joins TRBV12-3 or TRBV12-4 and TRBJ1-2; 10 bases agree with TRBD1. The CDR3 is made up of 14 amino acids. Trimming took 6 bases from V and 2 from J; bases not matched to a gene: 3. CDR3 sequence: CASSRGQGNYGYTF. For the CDR3, the DNA is TGTGCCAGCAGCCGGGGACAGGGGAACTATGGCTACACCTTC.

The V gene is TRBV19, the J gene TRBJ2-5; the D is unclear. Trimming removed 4 bases at V and 3 bases at J, with 9 bases between. This CDR3 has 13 residues. Per germline, CDR1 LNHDA and CDR2 SQIVND (reference sequence). CDR3 in amino acids: CASSTLPEETQYF. CDR3 coding DNA: TGTGCCAGTAGTACCCTGCCCGAAGAGACCCAGTACTTC.

This clonotype was seen repeatedly, ten times or more. The chain couples TRBV19 to TRBJ2-5; 8 bases agree with TRBD2. The CDR3 totals 18 residues. From germline, CDR1 is LNHDA and CDR2 SQIVND (reference sequence). V was clipped by 3 bases and J by 4 bases; unmatched bases: 16. The chain's CDR3 is CASSMSSQREILPETQYF. CDR3 nucleotides: TGTGCCAGTAGTATGAGTTCCCAGCGGGAGATACTTCCAGAGACCCAGTACTTC. The full variable domain, its missing parts supplied by reference TRBV19 and TRBJ2-5, is DGGITQSPKYLFRKEGQNVTLSCEQNLNHDAMYWYRQDPGQGLRLIYYSQIVNDFQKGDIAEGYSVSREKKESFPLTVTSAQKNPTAFYLCASSMSSQREILPETQYFGPGTRLLVL.

This clonotype has a count of ten or more. The rearrangement links TRBV30 to TRBJ1-6, with D possibly being TRBD1 (5 bases). The CDR3 length is 15 residues. Germline CDR1 reads GTSNPN; CDR2 reads SVGIG (reference sequence). V was pared by 0 bases and J by 7 bases, with 13 bases between. The CDR3 DNA sequence: TGTGCCTGGAGTGTGTACCGGACACAGAATTCACCCCTCCACTTT. Translated, it gives CAWSVYRTQNSPLHF.

This clonotype has ten or more counts. The chain uses TRBV9 and TRBJ1-4, with TRBD1 as a possible D gene (5 bases). V lost 2 bases and J 7 bases, leaving 9 bases between the germline ends. The CDR3 is 13 amino acids. CDR1 is SGDLS and CDR2 is YYNGEE in the germline V gene. CDR3 in amino acids: CASSVGTREKLFF. DNA for the CDR3: TGTGCCAGCAGCGTGGGGACTCGTGAAAAACTGTTTTTT.

This clonotype appeared many times. This chain links TRBV13 with TRBJ2-7, with a weak D call TRBD2 (5 bases). V was pared by 5 bases and J by 4 bases, with 9 bases between. The CDR3 sequence is 12 residues long. Germline loops: CDR1 PRHDT, CDR2 FYEKMQ (reference sequence). The CDR3 spells CASSRTSYEQYF. As DNA, the CDR3 is TGTGCCAGCAGCCGTACTAGTTACGAGCAGTACTTC. The whole variable domain, remainder taken from reference TRBV13 and TRBJ2-7, is AAGVIQSPRHLIKEKRETATLKCYPIPRHDTVYWYQQGPGQDPQFLISFYEKMQSDKGSIPDRFSAQQFSDYHSELNMSSLELGDSALYFCASSRTSYEQYFGPGTRLTVT.